This T cell receptor beta chain was found in a study of CD8+ T cells in alopecia areata. RNA, once extracted, was reverse transcribed into cDNA for use as the sequencing template. TCRdb's copy holds only in-frame clones and misses some; the assay was immunoSEQ multiplex PCR. This sample carries 90,000 to 150,000 clones, more than 45% of them seen once, and the ten largest clones take approximately 0.5%. Germline CDR1 and CDR2: MGHDK and SYGVNS. The CDR3 is made up of 15 amino acids. After removal of 6 bases from V and 8 bases from J, the junction contained 10 bases not matched to a gene. Treatment described: oral pan-JAK inhibitor, 5-10 mg twice daily.

The sequenced sample was CD4+ T cells sorted from blood, obtained at week 4, from a patient treated with tofacitinib. The clonotype was recovered from a human donor with alopecia areata. This chain links TRBV25-1 with TRBJ2-1; 10 bases agree with TRBD1. The DNA of the CDR3 is TGTGCCAGCAGCGACGACAGGGGGCAGGGGGATGAGCAGTTCTTC. Translated, it gives CASSDDRGQGDEQFF.